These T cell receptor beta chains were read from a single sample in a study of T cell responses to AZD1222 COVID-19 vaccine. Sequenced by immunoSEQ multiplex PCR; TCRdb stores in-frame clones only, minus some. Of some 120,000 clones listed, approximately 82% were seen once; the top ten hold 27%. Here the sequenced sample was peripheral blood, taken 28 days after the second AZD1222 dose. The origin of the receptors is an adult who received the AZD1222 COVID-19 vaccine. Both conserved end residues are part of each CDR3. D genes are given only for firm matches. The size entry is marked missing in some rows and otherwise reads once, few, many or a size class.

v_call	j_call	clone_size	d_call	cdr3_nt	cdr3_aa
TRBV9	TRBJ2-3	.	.	TGTGCCAGCAGCGTAGTTTCGTCTGGTACGCAGTATTTT	CASSVVSSGTQYF
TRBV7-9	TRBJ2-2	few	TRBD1	TGTGCCAGCAGCCGACAGGGAGTGAGCACCGGGGAGCTGTTTTTT	CASSRQGVSTGELFF
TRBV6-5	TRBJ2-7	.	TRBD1	TGTGCCAGCAGAGTGTCGGGACAGTGGACCTACGAGCAGTACTTC	CASRVSGQWTYEQYF
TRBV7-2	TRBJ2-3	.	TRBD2	TGTGCCAGCAGCTTAGAGCGGGGGGGGCCCTCCACGCAGTATTTT	CASSLERGGPSTQYF
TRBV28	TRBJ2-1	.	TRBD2	TGTGCCAGCAGCCAAATAGCGGGACTAGCCAATGAGCAGTTCTTC	CASSQIAGLANEQFF
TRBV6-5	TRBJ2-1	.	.	TGTGCCAGCAGTCGGATACAGGGTCAGGGCAATGAGCAGTTCTTC	CASSRIQGQGNEQFF
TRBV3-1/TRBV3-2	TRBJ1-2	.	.	TGTGCCAGCAGCCAAGAAGGGCCACGGGGGGTCTACACCTTC	CASSQEGPRGVYTF
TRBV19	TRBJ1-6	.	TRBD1	TGTGCCGCAGGGGACAGCAATAATTCACCCCTCCACTTT	CAAGDSNNSPLHF
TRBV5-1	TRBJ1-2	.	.	TGCGCCAGCAGCGTCGACAGCTATGGCTACACCTTC	CASSVDSYGYTF
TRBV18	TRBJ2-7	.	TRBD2	TGTGCCAGCTCACTAAGCAGCGGGAACCCCTACGAGCAGTACTTC	CASSLSSGNPYEQYF
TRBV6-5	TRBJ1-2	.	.	TGTGCCAGCAGTTACTTTGCAGGGACATATGGCTACACCTTC	CASSYFAGTYGYTF
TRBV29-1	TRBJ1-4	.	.	TGCAGCGTTGAAGATCCTGGGGGGATGGGGACTAATGAAAAACTGTTTTTT	CSVEDPGGMGTNEKLFF
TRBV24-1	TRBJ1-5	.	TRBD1	TGTGCCACCAGTGATCCCAGGGGGCCGAGTCAGCCCCAGCATTTT	CATSDPRGPSQPQHF
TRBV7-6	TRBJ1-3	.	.	TGTGCCAGCAGCTCGAGCTCTGGAAACACCATATATTTT	CASSSSSGNTIYF
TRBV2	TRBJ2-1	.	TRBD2	TGTGCCAGCAGTCCGGTAAGGACTAGCGGGGGATACAATGAGCAGTTCTTC	CASSPVRTSGGYNEQFF
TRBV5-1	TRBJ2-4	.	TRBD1	TGCGCCAGCAGCTTGGCTCAGGGGGCAAACATTCAGTACTTC	CASSLAQGANIQYF
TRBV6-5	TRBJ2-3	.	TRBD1	TGTGCCAGCAGCAACGGACAGGGAAGCACAGATACGCAGTATTTT	CASSNGQGSTDTQYF
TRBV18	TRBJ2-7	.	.	TGTGCCAGCTCACCACGGAGGGGGGACACCGGCTACGAGCAGTACTTC	CASSPRRGDTGYEQYF
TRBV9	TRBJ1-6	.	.	TGTGCCAGCAGCGTACAAGGTATCCCCGATTCACCCCTCCACTTT	CASSVQGIPDSPLHF
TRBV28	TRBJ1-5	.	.	TGTGCCAGCAGTTTAACACAGTCGGGCAATCAGCCCCAGCATTTT	CASSLTQSGNQPQHF
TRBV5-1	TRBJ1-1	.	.	TGCGCCAGCAGCCCCGGGGAAAAATGGGGCACTGAAGCTTTCTTT	CASSPGEKWGTEAFF
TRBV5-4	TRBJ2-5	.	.	TGTGCCAGCAGCTTCGGCCAAATGCAAGAGACCCAGTACTTC	CASSFGQMQETQYF
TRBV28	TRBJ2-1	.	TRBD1	TGTGCCAGCAGTCCTACCGGGACAGGAGCCTACAATGAGCAGTTCTTC	CASSPTGTGAYNEQFF